This is a list of T cell receptor beta chains from one sample in a study of cytomegalovirus exposure and HLA in healthy donors. Only in-frame clones appear in the TCRdb table, and some are missing; sequencing was by immunoSEQ multiplex PCR. In total, the table holds approximately 150,000 clones. The specimen sequenced was PBMCs. Receptor source: a male donor in good health and CMV-seronegative. The CDR3 runs from the conserved cysteine through the conserved F or W. A D gene is named only where the DNA matches it firmly.

cdr3_aa: CASSAAGRGNYGYTF
cdr3_nt: TGTGCCAGCAGCGCGGCAGGGAGGGGAAACTATGGCTACACCTTC
cdr3_length: 15
d_call: -
v_call: TRBV9
j_call: TRBJ1-2

cdr3_aa: CASTTGGTGMEAFF
cdr3_nt: TGTGCCAGCACCACAGGAGGGACAGGGATGGAAGCTTTCTTT
cdr3_length: 14
d_call: TRBD1
v_call: TRBV6-1
j_call: TRBJ1-1

cdr3_aa: CSVGGHRTGGIFHEYEQYF
cdr3_nt: TGCAGCGTTGGTGGACATAGGACAGGGGGAATTTTCCACGAATACGAGCAGTACTTC
cdr3_length: 19
d_call: TRBD1
v_call: TRBV29-1
j_call: TRBJ2-7

cdr3_aa: CASSDPGTVDTIYF
cdr3_nt: TGTGCCAGCAGTGACCCCGGGACAGTGGACACCATATATTTT
cdr3_length: 14
d_call: TRBD1
v_call: TRBV25-1
j_call: TRBJ1-3

cdr3_aa: CASSLAVGQGFIEAFF
cdr3_nt: TGTGCCAGCAGCTTGGCGGTCGGACAGGGGTTTATTGAAGCTTTCTTT
cdr3_length: 16
d_call: TRBD1
v_call: TRBV5-6
j_call: TRBJ1-1

cdr3_aa: CASGKLPYEQYF
cdr3_nt: TGTGCCAGCGGTAAGCTACCGTACGAGCAGTACTTC
cdr3_length: 12
d_call: -
v_call: TRBV6-1
j_call: TRBJ2-7

cdr3_aa: CAISPTGSNQPQHF
cdr3_nt: TGTGCCATCAGTCCCACAGGTTCCAATCAGCCCCAGCATTTT
cdr3_length: 14
d_call: -
v_call: TRBV10-3
j_call: TRBJ1-5

cdr3_aa: CASSLGFRGQGFTGELFF
cdr3_nt: TGCGCCAGCAGCTTGGGTTTCCGGGGACAGGGGTTCACCGGGGAGCTGTTTTTT
cdr3_length: 18
d_call: TRBD1
v_call: TRBV5-1
j_call: TRBJ2-2

cdr3_aa: CASTSQQGSSYEQYF
cdr3_nt: TGTGCCAGCACCTCCCAGCAGGGGAGCTCCTACGAGCAGTACTTC
cdr3_length: 15
d_call: -
v_call: TRBV5-5
j_call: TRBJ2-7

cdr3_aa: CASSEWAISNTGELFF
cdr3_nt: TGTGCCAGCAGTGAGTGGGCTATCTCGAACACCGGGGAGCTGTTTTTT
cdr3_length: 16
d_call: -
v_call: TRBV6-4
j_call: TRBJ2-2

cdr3_aa: CASSWDKDNEQFF
cdr3_nt: TGTGCCAGCAGCTGGGACAAAGACAATGAGCAGTTCTTC
cdr3_length: 13
d_call: -
v_call: TRBV6-6
j_call: TRBJ2-1

cdr3_aa: CAWRAGQVQAFF
cdr3_nt: TGTGCCTGGAGAGCGGGGCAGGTTCAAGCTTTCTTT
cdr3_length: 12
d_call: -
v_call: TRBV30
j_call: TRBJ1-1

cdr3_aa: CASSYSSQTGAFF
cdr3_nt: TGTGCCAGCAGTTACTCGAGTCAGACGGGGGCTTTCTTT
cdr3_length: 13
d_call: -
v_call: TRBV6-5
j_call: TRBJ1-1

cdr3_aa: CASSGRTGKFADTQYF
cdr3_nt: TGTGCCAGCAGCGGAAGGACGGGGAAATTCGCAGATACGCAGTATTTT
cdr3_length: 16
d_call: -
v_call: TRBV5-4
j_call: TRBJ2-3

cdr3_aa: CASTDSFYGYTF
cdr3_nt: TGTGCCAGCACCGACAGTTTCTATGGCTACACCTTC
cdr3_length: 12
d_call: -
v_call: TRBV6-5
j_call: TRBJ1-2

cdr3_aa: CASSLNGNTEAFF
cdr3_nt: TGTGCCAGCAGCCTTAACGGGAACACTGAAGCTTTCTTT
cdr3_length: 13
d_call: -
v_call: TRBV7-8
j_call: TRBJ1-1

cdr3_aa: CASSRLAGGNEQFF
cdr3_nt: TGTGCCAGCAGCCGACTAGCGGGTGGCAATGAGCAGTTCTTC
cdr3_length: 14
d_call: TRBD2
v_call: TRBV28
j_call: TRBJ2-1

cdr3_aa: CASSFGQVSYEQYF
cdr3_nt: TGTGCCAGCAGCTTCGGCCAGGTCTCCTACGAGCAGTACTTC
cdr3_length: 14
d_call: -
v_call: TRBV5-6
j_call: TRBJ2-7

cdr3_aa: CANSGRATDTQYF
cdr3_nt: TGTGCCAATAGCGGGAGGGCGACAGATACGCAGTATTTT
cdr3_length: 13
d_call: TRBD2
v_call: TRBV6-1
j_call: TRBJ2-3

cdr3_aa: CASSRGREGSYNEQFF
cdr3_nt: TGTGCCAGCTCACGAGGGCGGGAGGGTTCCTACAATGAGCAGTTCTTC
cdr3_length: 16
d_call: TRBD2
v_call: TRBV18
j_call: TRBJ2-1

cdr3_aa: CSVDLPGGWETQYF
cdr3_nt: TGCAGCGTTGACTTGCCAGGGGGGTGGGAGACCCAGTACTTC
cdr3_length: 14
d_call: -
v_call: TRBV29-1
j_call: TRBJ2-5

cdr3_aa: CASRGLAGGRQYF
cdr3_nt: TGTGCCAGCAGAGGACTAGCGGGAGGTAGGCAGTACTTC
cdr3_length: 13
d_call: TRBD2
v_call: TRBV7-2
j_call: TRBJ2-7

cdr3_aa: CASTPGRMNTEAFF
cdr3_nt: TGTGCCAGCACCCCGGGGAGGATGAACACTGAAGCTTTCTTT
cdr3_length: 14
d_call: -
v_call: TRBV6-5
j_call: TRBJ1-1

cdr3_aa: CASSLLVRIGASTDTQYF
cdr3_nt: TGCGCCAGCAGCTTGCTGGTCCGAATTGGGGCGAGCACAGATACGCAGTATTTT
cdr3_length: 18
d_call: -
v_call: TRBV5-1
j_call: TRBJ2-3

cdr3_aa: CASSKADSPTRTF
cdr3_nt: TGTGCCAGCTCTAAGGCGGACAGTCCTACAAGGACCTTC
cdr3_length: 13
d_call: -
v_call: TRBV18
j_call: TRBJ1-2

cdr3_aa: CASKRGQATQETQYF
cdr3_nt: TGTGCCAGCAAACGGGGACAGGCTACACAAGAGACCCAGTACTTC
cdr3_length: 15
d_call: TRBD1
v_call: TRBV2
j_call: TRBJ2-5

cdr3_aa: CASSPTRGDTEAFF
cdr3_nt: TGCGCCAGCAGCCCTACTCGGGGGGACACTGAAGCTTTCTTT
cdr3_length: 14
d_call: -
v_call: TRBV5-1
j_call: TRBJ1-1

cdr3_aa: CASSEVAGAPYEQYF
cdr3_nt: TGTGCCAGCAGTGAAGTGGCTGGGGCGCCCTACGAGCAGTACTTC
cdr3_length: 15
d_call: -
v_call: TRBV6-1
j_call: TRBJ2-7

cdr3_aa: CASSSYSQGRRTNSPLHF
cdr3_nt: TGTGCCAGCAGCTCCTACTCGCAGGGGCGCCGTACCAATTCACCCCTCCACTTT
cdr3_length: 18
d_call: -
v_call: TRBV7-8
j_call: TRBJ1-6

cdr3_aa: CASSPDLDRNTEAFF
cdr3_nt: TGTGCCAGCAGCCCTGACCTAGACAGGAACACTGAAGCTTTCTTT
cdr3_length: 15
d_call: -
v_call: TRBV5-4
j_call: TRBJ1-1

cdr3_aa: CASSLTGKQYF
cdr3_nt: TGTGCCAGTAGCCTTACAGGGAAGCAGTACTTC
cdr3_length: 11
d_call: -
v_call: TRBV19
j_call: TRBJ2-7

cdr3_aa: CATTHGNQPQHF
cdr3_nt: TGTGCCACCACCCATGGCAATCAGCCCCAGCATTTT
cdr3_length: 12
d_call: -
v_call: TRBV15
j_call: TRBJ1-5

cdr3_aa: CASSPKAGGQSEQYF
cdr3_nt: TGTGCCAGCAGTCCCAAAGCGGGGGGGCAATCCGAGCAGTACTTC
cdr3_length: 15
d_call: TRBD2
v_call: TRBV27
j_call: TRBJ2-7

cdr3_aa: CASRDRVYNEQFF
cdr3_nt: TGTGCCAGCAGGGACAGGGTCTACAATGAGCAGTTCTTC
cdr3_length: 13
d_call: TRBD1
v_call: TRBV6-5
j_call: TRBJ2-1

cdr3_aa: CASSRIPGRGVLTLHF
cdr3_nt: TGTGCCAGCAGTAGAATTCCGGGACGGGGGGTATTGACCCTCCACTTT
cdr3_length: 16
d_call: -
v_call: TRBV6-6
j_call: TRBJ1-6

cdr3_aa: CASSQDGASYEQYF
cdr3_nt: TGTGCCAGCAGCCAAGATGGGGCCTCCTACGAGCAGTACTTC
cdr3_length: 14
d_call: -
v_call: TRBV4-2
j_call: TRBJ2-7

cdr3_aa: CSVHTVGEQYF
cdr3_nt: TGCAGCGTTCATACAGTTGGCGAGCAGTACTTC
cdr3_length: 11
d_call: -
v_call: TRBV29-1
j_call: TRBJ2-7

cdr3_aa: CASSFPLAEVTYNEQFF
cdr3_nt: TGTGCCAGCAGCTTCCCCCTAGCGGAGGTTACCTACAATGAGCAGTTCTTC
cdr3_length: 17
d_call: TRBD2
v_call: TRBV7-2
j_call: TRBJ2-1

cdr3_aa: CASSLVGGGYTF
cdr3_nt: TGTGCCAGCAGCTTAGTGGGGGGAGGCTACACCTTC
cdr3_length: 12
d_call: -
v_call: TRBV11-2
j_call: TRBJ1-2

cdr3_aa: CASSLDRGYEQYF
cdr3_nt: TGTGCCAGCAGTTTAGACAGGGGCTACGAGCAGTACTTC
cdr3_length: 13
d_call: TRBD1
v_call: TRBV6-5
j_call: TRBJ2-7

cdr3_aa: CASSRGRLAKNIQYF
cdr3_nt: TGTGCCAGCAGTCGCGGGAGACTAGCCAAAAACATTCAGTACTTC
cdr3_length: 15
d_call: TRBD2
v_call: TRBV2
j_call: TRBJ2-4

cdr3_aa: CASSDGGLSNQPQHF
cdr3_nt: TGTGCCAGCAGTGACGGGGGGCTAAGCAATCAGCCCCAGCATTTT
cdr3_length: 15
d_call: -
v_call: TRBV25-1
j_call: TRBJ1-5